This T cell receptor (beta chain) is from a study of T cell repertoires in cytomegalovirus infection. On the study more broadly: The authors relied on CMV epitopes, both recently identified HLA-C-restricted and well-studied HLA-B-restricted.

One entry per CDR3 protein, called by TCRdb with MiXCR from the reads. Among approximately 910,000 distinct CDR3 sequences listed, roughly 31% were seen once. Germline V lookup: CDR1 MNHEY, CDR2 SMNVEV (reference sequence). The CDR3 has 18 residues. With 0 bases removed from V and 0 bases from J, the gap between germline ends came to 14 bases. For this clonotype: Its antigen is as yet unknown.

Findings and limits, study-wide: In two of eight donors, the top clonotype was HLA-C-restricted CMV-specific.

This chain joins TRBV27 and TRBJ2-2; TRBD1 might be the D (5 bases). This clonotype was sampled from a human donor in good health (CMV status not recorded). Some clones in this sample may be carry-over from other donors' samples. Source: cultured CD8+ T cells from PBMCs, taken from culture after CMV antigen stimulation. The CDR3 DNA reads as TGTGCCAGCAGTTTATCAACGTCGACAGTTGCGAACACCGGGGAGCTGTTTTTT. Translation gives CASSLSTSTVANTGELFF.